Each of the 8 T cell receptor beta chains below was sequenced from the same sample in a study of identical twins. TCRdb re-called the 5' RACE reads through MiXCR, storing one row per CDR3 protein. This sample yields fewer than 650,000 distinct CDR3 sequences, of which around 7.5% are seen a single time; about 1.6% belongs to the top ten. In addition, the sample was reused for a study of yellow fever vaccine responses in identical twins.

Sequencing was done on a sample of PBMCs. The receptors originated from a woman aged 18-30 years in good health.

Many counts were recorded for this clonotype. The V call is TRBV6-1, the J call TRBJ1-4, with D possibly matching TRBD1 (6 bases). This CDR3 has 16 residues. V dropped 6 bases and J dropped 3 bases, with 17 bases sitting between them. Germline-derived CDR1 and CDR2 are MNHNS and SASEGT. In nucleotides, the CDR3 is TGTGCCAGCAGGCCAACAGGGTCGATGGCTAATGAAAAACTGTTTTTT. This gives the protein CASRPTGSMANEKLFF.

The table lists this clonotype with a few counts. The chain carries TRBV11-2 and TRBJ2-1; TRBD2 matches at 10 bases. The CDR3 totals 18 residues. Germline CDR1 is SGHAT and CDR2 is FQNNGV. V shed 4 bases and J 3 bases; nucleotides not matched to a gene: 12. For the CDR3, the DNA is TGTGCCAGCAGCTCCCATAGGGGTCCTAGCGGGAGCTACAATGAGCAGTTCTTC. This gives the protein CASSSHRGPSGSYNEQFF.

This clonotype was detected only a few times. CDR3 sequence: CASNPGHLNTGELFF. The CDR3 nucleotides read TGTGCCAGCAATCCAGGGCACTTAAACACCGGGGAGCTGTTTTTT. The chain is built from TRBV6-1 and TRBJ2-2, with TRBD1 as a possible D gene (5 bases). The CDR3 sequence is 15 residues long. The germline CDR1 and CDR2 sequences are MNHNS and SASEGT. Trimming cost V 7 bases and J 2 bases, with 14 bases left between them.

The chain joins TRBV29-1 to TRBJ1-2; D ambiguous. The CDR3 contains 11 residues. The ends were cut back, 8 bases at V and 8 bases at J, with 15 bases in the middle. Germline CDR1 SQVTM, CDR2 ANQGSEA. This CDR3 is CSTGAGSGYTF. The CDR3 DNA reads as TGCAGCACCGGAGCGGGGTCCGGCTACACCTTC. The variable domain in full, with the rest retrieved from reference TRBV29-1 and TRBJ1-2, is SAVISQKPSRDICQRGTSLTIQCQVDSQVTMMFWYRQQPGQSLTLIATANQGSEATYESGFVIDKFPISRPNLTFSTLTVSNMSPEDSSIYLCSTGAGSGYTFGSGTRLTVV.

This clonotype was counted only a few times. The chain joins TRBV10-3 to TRBJ2-2; D is undetermined. The V end lost 4 bases, the J end lost 1 base, and 7 bases lay between the germline ends. From germline, CDR1 is ENHRY and CDR2 SYGVKD. The CDR3 loop spans 14 amino acids. CDR3 nucleotides: TGTGCCATCAGTGCCCGAGGGAACACCGGGGAGCTGTTTTTT. Translated: CAISARGNTGELFF.

The chain carries TRBV7-9 and TRBJ2-5; TRBD2 matches at 11 bases. This CDR3 comprises 16 residues. V lost 4 bases and J lost 3; bases outside the gene matches: 7. Germline CDR1 SEHNR, CDR2 FQNEAQ (reference sequence). The DNA of the CDR3 is TGTGCCAGCAGCTCGGCGGGACTAGCGGCCAAAGAGACCCAGTACTTC. This codes for CASSSAGLAAKETQYF.

This clonotype came up a few times. The chain combines TRBV20-1 with TRBJ1-1; 9 positions match TRBD1. The CDR3 loop spans 14 amino acids. The V gene's germline CDR1 is DFQATT and CDR2 SNEGSKA (reference sequence). J lost 4 bases, V lost 5 bases, and 8 bases had no gene match. The CDR3 is CSAPPDRGFTEAFF. DNA of the CDR3: TGCAGTGCTCCCCCGGACAGGGGTTTCACTGAAGCTTTCTTT.

The chain uses TRBV20-1 and TRBJ2-5; possibly TRBD1 or TRBD2 for D (6 bases each). V lost 2 bases and J lost 9, with 13 bases in between. The CDR3 sequence is 12 residues long. The germline V gene encodes CDR1 DFQATT and CDR2 SNEGSKA (reference sequence). The CDR3 loop is CSARPPGAAQYF. For the CDR3, the DNA is TGCAGTGCTAGACCCCCGGGGGCCGCCCAGTACTTC.